This T cell receptor beta chain was captured by sequencing in a study of glioma-infiltrating T cells after dendritic cell vaccination. Study context: Patients received three intradermal dendritic cell vaccine injections at biweekly intervals.

Measured with immunoSEQ multiplex PCR; TCRdb has only the in-frame clones, and not every one. The data show 85,000 or so clones, around 84% seen once. The study, taken as a whole, reports: Few patients contributed both blood and tumor specimens. Higher TCR clonality did not directly relate to longer survival.

Comments on this clone: Its antigen is still unknown.

The CDR3 contains 14 residues. V gave up 7 bases and J gave up 0 bases; unmatched junction bases: 5. Germline-derived CDR1 and CDR2 are LNHNV and YYDKDF (reference sequence). Time point of the sample: after dendritic cell vaccination, including at tumor progression/relapse. Selection required adequate fresh-frozen tumor tissue plus more than two years' survival data. V is TRBV15 and J is TRBJ1-1, with 7 bases fitting TRBD1. The sequenced sample was blood, obtained after dendritic cell vaccination. This TCR was recovered from a human donor with glioblastoma. Written as DNA, the CDR3 is TGTGCCACCAACTCGGGACAGATGAACACTGAAGCTTTCTTT. It specifies CATNSGQMNTEAFF.